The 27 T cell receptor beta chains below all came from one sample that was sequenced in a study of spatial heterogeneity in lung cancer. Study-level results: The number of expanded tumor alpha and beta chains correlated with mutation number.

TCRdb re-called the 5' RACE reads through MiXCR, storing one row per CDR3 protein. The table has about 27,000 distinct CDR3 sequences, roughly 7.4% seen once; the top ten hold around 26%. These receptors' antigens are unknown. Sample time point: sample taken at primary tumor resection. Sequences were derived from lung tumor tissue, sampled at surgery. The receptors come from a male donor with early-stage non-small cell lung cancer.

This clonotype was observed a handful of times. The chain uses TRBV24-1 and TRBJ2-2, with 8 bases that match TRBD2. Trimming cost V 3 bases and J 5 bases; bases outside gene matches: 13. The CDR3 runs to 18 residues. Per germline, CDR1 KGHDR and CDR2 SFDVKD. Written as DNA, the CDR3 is TGTGCCACCAGTGATACCTCCCGGGGACTAGGAACGACCGGGGAGCTGTTTTTT. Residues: CATSDTSRGLGTTGELFF.

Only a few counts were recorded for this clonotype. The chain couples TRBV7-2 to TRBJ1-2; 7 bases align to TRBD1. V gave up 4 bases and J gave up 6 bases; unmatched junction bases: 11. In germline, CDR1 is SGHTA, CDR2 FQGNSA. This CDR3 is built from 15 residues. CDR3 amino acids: CASSSNDRAIHGYTF. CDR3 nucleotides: TGTGCCAGCAGCTCGAATGACAGGGCAATTCATGGCTACACCTTC.

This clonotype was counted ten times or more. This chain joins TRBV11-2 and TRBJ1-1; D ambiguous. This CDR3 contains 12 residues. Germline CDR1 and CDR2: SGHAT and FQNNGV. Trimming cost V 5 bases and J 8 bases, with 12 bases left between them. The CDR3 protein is CASSEWRMEAFF. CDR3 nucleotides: TGTGCCAGCAGCGAATGGCGGATGGAAGCTTTCTTT.

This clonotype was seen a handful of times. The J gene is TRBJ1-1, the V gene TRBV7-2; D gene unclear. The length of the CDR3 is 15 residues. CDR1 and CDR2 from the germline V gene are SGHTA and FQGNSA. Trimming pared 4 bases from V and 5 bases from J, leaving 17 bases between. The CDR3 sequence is CASSSFLGSYTEAFF. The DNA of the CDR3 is TGTGCCAGCAGCTCCTTCTTGGGCAGTTATACTGAAGCTTTCTTT.

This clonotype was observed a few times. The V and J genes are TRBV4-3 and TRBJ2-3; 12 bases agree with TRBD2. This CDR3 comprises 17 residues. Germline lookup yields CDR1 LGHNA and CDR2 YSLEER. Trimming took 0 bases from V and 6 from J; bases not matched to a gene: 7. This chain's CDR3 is CASSQEASGGAFDTQYF. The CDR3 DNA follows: TGCGCCAGCAGCCAAGAGGCTAGCGGGGGGGCCTTCGATACGCAGTATTTT.

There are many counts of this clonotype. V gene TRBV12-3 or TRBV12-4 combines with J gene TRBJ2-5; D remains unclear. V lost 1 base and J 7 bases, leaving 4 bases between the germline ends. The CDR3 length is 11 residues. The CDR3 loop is CASSLVLTQYF. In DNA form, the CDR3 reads TGTGCCAGCAGTTTAGTCCTGACCCAGTACTTC.

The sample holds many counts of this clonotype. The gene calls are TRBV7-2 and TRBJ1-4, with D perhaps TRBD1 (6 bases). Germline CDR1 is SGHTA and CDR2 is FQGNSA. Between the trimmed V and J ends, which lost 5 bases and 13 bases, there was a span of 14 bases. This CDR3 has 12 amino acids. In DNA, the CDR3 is TGTGCCAGCAGCCTAGACAGGCTTGGACTGTTTTTT. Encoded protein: CASSLDRLGLFF.

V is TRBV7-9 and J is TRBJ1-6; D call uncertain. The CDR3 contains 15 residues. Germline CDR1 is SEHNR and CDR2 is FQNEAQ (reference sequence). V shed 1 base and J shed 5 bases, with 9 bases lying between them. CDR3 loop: CASSLGPQNNSPLHF. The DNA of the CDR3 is TGTGCCAGCAGCTTAGGACCTCAGAATAATTCACCCCTCCACTTT.

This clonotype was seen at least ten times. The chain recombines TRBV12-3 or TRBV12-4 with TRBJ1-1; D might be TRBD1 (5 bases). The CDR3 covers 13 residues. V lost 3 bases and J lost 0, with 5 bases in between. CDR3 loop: CASSLGLNTEAFF. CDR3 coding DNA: TGTGCCAGCAGTTTGGGACTGAACACTGAAGCTTTCTTT.

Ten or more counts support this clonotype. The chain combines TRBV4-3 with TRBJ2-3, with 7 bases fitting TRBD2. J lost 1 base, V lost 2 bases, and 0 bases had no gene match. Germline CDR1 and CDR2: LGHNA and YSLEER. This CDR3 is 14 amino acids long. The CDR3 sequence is CASSQRGGTDTQYF. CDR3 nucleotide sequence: TGCGCCAGCAGCCAACGGGGGGGCACAGATACGCAGTATTTT.

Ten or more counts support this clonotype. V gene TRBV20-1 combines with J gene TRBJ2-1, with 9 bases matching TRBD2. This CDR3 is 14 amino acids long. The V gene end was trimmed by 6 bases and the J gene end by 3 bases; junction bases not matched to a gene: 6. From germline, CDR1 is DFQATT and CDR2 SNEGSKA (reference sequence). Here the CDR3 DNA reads TGCAGTGCATATCTAGCGGGGCTCTACAATGAGCAGTTCTTC. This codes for CSAYLAGLYNEQFF.

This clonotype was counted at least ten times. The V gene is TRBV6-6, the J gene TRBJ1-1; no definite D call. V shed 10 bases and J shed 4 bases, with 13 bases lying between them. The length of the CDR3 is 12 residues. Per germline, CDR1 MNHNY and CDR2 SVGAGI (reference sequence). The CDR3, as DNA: TGTGCCATACTGCGGGGATCCACTGAAGCTTTCTTT. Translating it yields CAILRGSTEAFF.

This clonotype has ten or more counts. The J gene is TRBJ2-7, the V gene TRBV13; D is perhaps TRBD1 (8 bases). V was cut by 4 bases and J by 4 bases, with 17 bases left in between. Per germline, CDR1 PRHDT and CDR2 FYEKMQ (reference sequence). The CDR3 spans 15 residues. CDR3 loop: CASSSNRGGSYEQYF. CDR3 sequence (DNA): TGTGCCAGCAGCTCCAACAGGGGGGGCTCGTACGAGCAGTACTTC.

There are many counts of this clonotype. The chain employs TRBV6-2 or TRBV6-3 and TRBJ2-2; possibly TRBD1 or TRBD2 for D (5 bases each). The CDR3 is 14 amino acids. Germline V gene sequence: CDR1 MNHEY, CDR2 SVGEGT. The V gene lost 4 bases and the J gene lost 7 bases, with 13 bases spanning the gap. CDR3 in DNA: TGTGCCAGCAGTTGGGACGGCAGAAGCGGGGAGCTGTTTTTT. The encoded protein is CASSWDGRSGELFF.

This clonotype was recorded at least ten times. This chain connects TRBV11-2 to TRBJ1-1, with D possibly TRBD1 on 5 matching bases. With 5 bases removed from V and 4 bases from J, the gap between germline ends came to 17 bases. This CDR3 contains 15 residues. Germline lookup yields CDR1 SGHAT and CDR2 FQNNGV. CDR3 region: CASSPRVGAGTEAFF. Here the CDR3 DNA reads TGTGCCAGCAGCCCTCGTGTAGGGGCGGGCACTGAAGCTTTCTTT.

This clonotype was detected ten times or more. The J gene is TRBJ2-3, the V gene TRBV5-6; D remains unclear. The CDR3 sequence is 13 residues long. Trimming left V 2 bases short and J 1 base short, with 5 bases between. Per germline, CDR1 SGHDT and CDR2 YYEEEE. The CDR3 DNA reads TGTGCCAGCAGCTTAGGGCGCACAGATACGCAGTATTTT. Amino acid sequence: CASSLGRTDTQYF.

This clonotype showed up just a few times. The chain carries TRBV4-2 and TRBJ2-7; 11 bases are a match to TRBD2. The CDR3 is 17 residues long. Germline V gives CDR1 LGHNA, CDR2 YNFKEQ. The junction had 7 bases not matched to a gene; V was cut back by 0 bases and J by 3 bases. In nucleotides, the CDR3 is TGTGCCAGCAGCCAAGATGCACTAGCGGGGGTGTTCTACGAGCAGTACTTC. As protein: CASSQDALAGVFYEQYF.

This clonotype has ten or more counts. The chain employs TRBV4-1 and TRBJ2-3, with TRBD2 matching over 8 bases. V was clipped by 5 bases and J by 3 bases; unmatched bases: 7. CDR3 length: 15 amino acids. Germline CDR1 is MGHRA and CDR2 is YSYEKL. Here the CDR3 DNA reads TGCGCCAGCAGCAGAGCGGGGGCCGGTACAGATACGCAGTATTTT. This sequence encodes CASSRAGAGTDTQYF.

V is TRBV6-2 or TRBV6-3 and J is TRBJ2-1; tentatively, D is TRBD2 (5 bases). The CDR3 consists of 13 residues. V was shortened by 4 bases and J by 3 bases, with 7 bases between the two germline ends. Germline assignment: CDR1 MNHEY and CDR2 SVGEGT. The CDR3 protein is CASSLARYNEQFF. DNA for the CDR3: TGTGCCAGCAGTTTAGCGCGCTACAATGAGCAGTTCTTC.

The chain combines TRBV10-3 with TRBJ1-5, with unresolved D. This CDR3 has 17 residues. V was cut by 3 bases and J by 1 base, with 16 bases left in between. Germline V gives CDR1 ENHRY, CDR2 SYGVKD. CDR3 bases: TGTGCCATCAGTGATGACTTACCAAGTGGGAGCAATCAGCCCCAGCATTTT. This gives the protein CAISDDLPSGSNQPQHF.

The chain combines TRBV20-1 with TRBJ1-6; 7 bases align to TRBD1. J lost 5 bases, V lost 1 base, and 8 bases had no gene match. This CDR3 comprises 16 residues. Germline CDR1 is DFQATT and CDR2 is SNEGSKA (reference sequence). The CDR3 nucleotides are TGCAGTGCTAGAGGGAACAGGGGTTTTAATAATTCACCCCTCCACTTT. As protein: CSARGNRGFNNSPLHF.

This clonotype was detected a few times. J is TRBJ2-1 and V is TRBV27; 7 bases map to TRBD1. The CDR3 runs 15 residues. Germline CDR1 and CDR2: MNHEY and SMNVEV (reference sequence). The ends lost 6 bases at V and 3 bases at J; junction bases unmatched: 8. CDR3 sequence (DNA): TGTGCCAGCAGGGGGTACGACAGGGTCTACAATGAGCAGTTCTTC. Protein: CASRGYDRVYNEQFF.

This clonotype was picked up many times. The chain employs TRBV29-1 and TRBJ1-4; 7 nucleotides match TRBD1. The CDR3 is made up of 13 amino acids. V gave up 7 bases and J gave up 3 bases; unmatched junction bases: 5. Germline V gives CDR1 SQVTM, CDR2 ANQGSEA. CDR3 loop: CSATGAANEKLFF. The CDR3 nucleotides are TGCAGCGCTACAGGGGCCGCTAATGAAAAACTGTTTTTT.

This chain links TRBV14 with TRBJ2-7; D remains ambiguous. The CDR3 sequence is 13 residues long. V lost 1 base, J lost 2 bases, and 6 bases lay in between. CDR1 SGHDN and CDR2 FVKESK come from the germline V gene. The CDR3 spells CASSQGYPYEQYF. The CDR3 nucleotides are TGTGCCAGCAGCCAAGGCTACCCCTACGAGCAGTACTTC. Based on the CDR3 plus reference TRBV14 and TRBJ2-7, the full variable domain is EAGVTQFPSHSVIEKGQTVTLRCDPISGHDNLYWYRRVMGKEIKFLLHFVKESKQDESGMPNNRFLAERTGGTYSTLKVQPAELEDSGVYFCASSQGYPYEQYFGPGTRLTVT.

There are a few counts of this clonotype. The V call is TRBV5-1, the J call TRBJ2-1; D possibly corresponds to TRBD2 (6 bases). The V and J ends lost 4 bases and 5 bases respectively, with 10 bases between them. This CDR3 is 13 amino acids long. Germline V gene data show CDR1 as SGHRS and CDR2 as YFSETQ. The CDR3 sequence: CASSLGLNNEQFF. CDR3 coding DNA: TGCGCCAGCAGCCTGGGACTTAACAATGAGCAGTTCTTC.

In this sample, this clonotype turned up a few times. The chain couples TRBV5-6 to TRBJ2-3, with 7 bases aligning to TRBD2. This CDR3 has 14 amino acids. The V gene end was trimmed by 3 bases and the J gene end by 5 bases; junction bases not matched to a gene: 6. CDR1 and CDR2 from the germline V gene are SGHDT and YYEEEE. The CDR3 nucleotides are TGTGCCAGCAGCTCCCCCCCTAGCGGAGATACGCAGTATTTT. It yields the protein CASSSPPSGDTQYF.

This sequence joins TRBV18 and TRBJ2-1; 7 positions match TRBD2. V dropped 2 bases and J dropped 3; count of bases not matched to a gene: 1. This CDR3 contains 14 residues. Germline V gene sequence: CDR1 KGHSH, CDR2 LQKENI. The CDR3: CASSPGGGYNEQFF. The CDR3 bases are TGTGCCAGCTCACCAGGCGGGGGCTACAATGAGCAGTTCTTC.